The T cell receptor beta chain under discussion was sequenced for a study of shared clonotypes between healthy human individuals. At the level of the study: Each donor had three CD4 naive, three CD4 memory, two CD8 naive and one CD8 memory plate.

Assay used: immunoSEQ multiplex PCR; TCRdb lists only in-frame clones, some missing. The sample has hundreds of thousands of clones, roughly 97% seen once. The CDR3 extends over 14 amino acids. V trimming: 10 bases; J trimming: 4 bases; junction bases outside the gene matches: 9. In germline, CDR1 is SNHLY, CDR2 FYNNEI. This clonotype originated in a woman aged 25 to 39 in good health. Sequenced material: naive CD4+ T cells sorted from blood. Described subset: CD45RA+ positively selected. The J gene is TRBJ2-1, the V gene TRBV2; 8 nucleotides agree with TRBD2. The CDR3 loop is CATEQREPYNEQFF. Written as DNA, the CDR3 is TGTGCCACCGAACAGCGGGAGCCGTACAATGAGCAGTTCTTC.